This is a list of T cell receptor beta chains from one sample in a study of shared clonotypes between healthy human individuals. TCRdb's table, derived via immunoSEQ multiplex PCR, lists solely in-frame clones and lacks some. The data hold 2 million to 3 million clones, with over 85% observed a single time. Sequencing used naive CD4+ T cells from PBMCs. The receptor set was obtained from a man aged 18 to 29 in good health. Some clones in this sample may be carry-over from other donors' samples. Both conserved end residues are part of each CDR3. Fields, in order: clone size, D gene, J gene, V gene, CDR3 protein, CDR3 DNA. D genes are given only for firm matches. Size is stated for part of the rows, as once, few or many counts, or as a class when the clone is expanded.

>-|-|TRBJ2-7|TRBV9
CASSVGAVIGYEQYF
TGTGCCAGCAGTGTGGGTGCAGTCATTGGTTACGAGCAGTACTTC
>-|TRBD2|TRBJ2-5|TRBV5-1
CASSLALAGDLLGETQYF
TGCGCCAGCAGCTTGGCCCTAGCGGGAGACCTCTTGGGAGAGACCCAGTACTTC
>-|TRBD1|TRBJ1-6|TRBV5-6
CASSSDRGVVDSPLHF
TGTGCCAGCAGCTCAGACAGGGGAGTGGTGGATTCACCCCTCCACTTT
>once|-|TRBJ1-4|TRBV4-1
CASSQDRPRGNEKLFF
TGCGCCAGCAGCCAAGATCGGCCTCGGGGTAATGAAAAACTGTTTTTT
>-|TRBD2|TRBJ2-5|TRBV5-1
CASSTIAGARVQYF
TGCGCCAGCAGCACGATAGCGGGAGCGAGAGTCCAGTACTTC
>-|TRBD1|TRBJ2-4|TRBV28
CASRLEGQGKTKNIQYF
TGTGCCAGCAGGCTGGAGGGACAGGGAAAGACCAAAAACATTCAGTACTTC
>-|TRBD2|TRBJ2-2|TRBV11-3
CASSSSGWNTGELFF
TGTGCCAGCAGCAGTAGCGGGTGGAACACCGGGGAGCTGTTTTTT
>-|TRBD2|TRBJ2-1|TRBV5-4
CASSWALAGDNEQFF
TGTGCCAGCAGCTGGGCGCTAGCGGGAGACAATGAGCAGTTCTTC
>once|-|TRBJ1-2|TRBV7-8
CASSLSRGGLVDGYTF
TGTGCCAGCAGCTTATCGAGGGGGGGCCTGGTGGATGGCTACACCTTC
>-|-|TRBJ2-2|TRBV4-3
CASSQDFRGSNTGELFF
TGCGCCAGCAGCCAAGATTTCCGAGGGTCGAACACCGGGGAGCTGTTTTTT